This T cell receptor beta chain was captured by sequencing in a study of cytomegalovirus exposure and HLA in healthy donors (dated by TCRdb to 2016 to 2017). A note on the overall study: In an earlier analysis of some 610 of the donors, around 300 Gb of sequence data and 90 million to 120 million unique TCR beta sequences from 150 million to 200 million T cells were reported. An early release that covered fewer than 800 HLA-typed donors contained 300 to 350 gigabases of sequencing data and 65 million to 100 million unique TCR sequences. Among the roughly 400 genotyped donors, 75% to 90% belonged to the genetic ancestry cluster associated with self-reported Caucasian donors. The aim of the study was to test whether cataloging public T cell receptors could identify signatures of past pathogen exposure. Using immunosequencing, the study profiled T cell repertoires from 550 to 750 subjects and related those repertoires to cytomegalovirus serostatus. Along with the roughly 670-subject first cohort, a separate validation cohort of over 90 different subjects was used. High-throughput TCR immunosequencing, statistical association of individual TCRs with disease status, and machine learning were combined to predict cytomegalovirus infection status. To study patterns of TCR occurrence, a later analysis re-analyzed previously published TCR beta repertoires from 600 to 750 donors and added high-resolution HLA genotyping. Rather than drawing on any new phenotypic data, the later analysis identified candidate immune exposures from TCR beta sequences and the way those sequences occurred across donors. To decide whether each TCR beta V gene segment behaved as functional or pseudogenic, an earlier analysis of 587 of the donors relied on high-throughput TCR beta sequencing. Donor age, sex, ethnicity and CMV serostatus were collected together with the repertoire data. Genome-wide SNP genotypes for about three fifths of the roughly 700 donors were used in a later genetic analysis, which treated that subset as a discovery cohort. Every discovery cohort repertoire had been produced on one sequencing platform. Class I and class II HLA loci were covered by the typing at four-digit resolution. The number of typed donors differed by locus: roughly 620-630 for A, B, C, DRB1 and DQB1; 500 to 550 for DQA1; fewer than 610 for DPA1; and around 490 for DPB1. Because of strong linkage in the cohort, five DR-DQ haplotypes were treated as single units for association and clustering. Across some 400 genotyped donors of the cohort, an average of roughly 230,000 unique TCR beta nucleotide sequences per donor were sequenced, and 15% to 20% of those sequences were non-productive. On the study overall, not on this receptor specifically: According to a later genetic analysis, donors in an Asian-associated ancestry cluster had fewer N-insertions in productive TCRs than the roughly 670-donor mean. According to a later analysis, TCR association rates differed among HLA loci, with DRB1 alleles showing the most associated TCRs and HLA-C alleles showing the fewest. The cohort was sequenced for TCR beta chains only, and without alpha or paired-chain data the features that could be detected were limited. Because HLA typing was unavailable for some donors at each locus, only the typed subset was used in association tests. The classifier was reported to diagnose cytomegalovirus status with high specificity and sensitivity in both the original cohort and the validation cohort. A further reported finding was that TCR beta sequences accurately predicted the HLA-A and HLA-B alleles for most subjects in the first cohort. Compared with equally common non-associated chains, HLA-associated TCR beta chains in a later analysis were more clonally expanded and had lower generation probabilities. The presence/absence analyses assumed that sequencing depth was roughly uniform across donors, and that assumption may not be true. Across donors, most TCR sequences were observed very rarely, whereas some public TCRs were present in many individuals. Linkage disequilibrium might explain the correlated functional status among segregating V segments, but an unknown experimental factor could not be excluded. According to a later analysis, parvovirus B19, influenza, CMV and Epstein-Barr virus appeared linked to several top co-occurrence clusters. For the cohort, immune exposure information was limited to CMV serostatus. In vitro tests confirmed that a few of the cytomegalovirus-associated TCR beta chains recognize cytomegalovirus antigens. The authors suggested that the approach could potentially be extended to other disease states and immunological phenotypes. Because counts were too low, seventeen rarely observed V segments, including chromosome 9 orphons, were left out of the earlier analysis of 500 to 650 of the donors. In an earlier analysis of several hundred of the donors, most TCR beta V segments were observed in productive rearrangements about 87% or about 30% of the time, broadly matching IMGT annotations. The study listed approximately 150 TCR beta chains as associated with cytomegalovirus. Specific HLA alleles were associated with over 15,000 TCR beta sequences at a false discovery rate of 0.05 in a later analysis. A later analysis found that most CMV-associated TCR beta chains appeared HLA-restricted, with HLA associations seemingly driven largely by CMV exposure. V-gene and J-gene trimming of TCR beta chains was associated with a missense DCLRE1C variant in a later genetic analysis, and the association was replicated in an independent cohort. When HLA alleles, especially DR and DQ, strongly co-occurred, TCR associations were difficult to assign to individual alleles. A cluster of highly shared sequence variants was judged likely to be a technical artifact of the sequencing pipeline.

Libraries were prepared through the immunoSEQ multiplex PCR assay. The multiplex PCR relied on a mix of 60 forward primers for TCR Vbeta segments and 13 reverse primers for TCR Jbeta segments. A multiplex PCR assay on genomic DNA amplified the CDR3 region of rearranged TCR beta genes. On the Illumina HiSeq System, the amplified TCR beta libraries were sequenced as 87-base-pair reads. As for the authors' bioinformatics: A later analysis counted 65 million to 90 million unique TCR beta chains across the 640 or so repertoires, and around 9.9 million of these chains were shared by at least two donors. Raw reads were error-corrected and collapsed into unique sequences by a nearest-neighbor algorithm in which closely related sequences were merged to remove PCR and sequencing errors. V, D and J gene segments were assigned by aligning CDR3 sequences to IMGT reference sequences. For a sequence to be retained, at least a six-nucleotide match to both a V gene segment and a J gene segment was required. A rearrangement counted as productive if the CDR3 had no stop codons and remained in frame with V and J, and every other rearrangement counted as non-productive. CDR3 was defined according to IMGT convention as the region running from the second conserved V-encoded cysteine to the conserved J-encoded phenylalanine. In an earlier analysis of roughly 610 of the donors, sequences lacking an unambiguous match to a single V gene segment were excluded. In an earlier analysis of roughly 600 of the donors, a V segment was called functional when productive rearrangements were above 56.7%, and segregating when the standard deviation between donors exceeded 5%. A statistical classification framework was developed to diagnose cytomegalovirus status using the catalog of TCR beta chain sequences. V and J gene assignment, in a later analysis, came from comparing TCR nucleotide sequences with IMGT/GENE-DB human TR gene sequences. The TCRdist pipeline was used in a later analysis to assign CDR3 sequences and most-parsimonious VDJ recombination scenarios. In a later analysis, each TCR beta chain was defined by its CDR3 amino acid sequence together with its V-gene family, and reads lacking a unique V-gene family were excluded. As a way to deal with suspected cross-contamination and a sequencing artifact, a later analysis dropped 640 or so nucleotide sequences that were highly shared and had low generation probability. In a later analysis, a clonal expansion index for each public chain was calculated from normalized within-repertoire ranks of inferred template counts. In a later analysis, generation probabilities were computed using a VDJ recombination model fitted to out-of-frame rearrangements, and the results were checked against IGoR. A later analysis scored TCR-TCR, TCR-HLA and TCR-CMV co-occurrence with hypergeometric tests, applying a repertoire-size bias correction to TCR pairs. False discovery rates were estimated in a later analysis by permuting HLA or CMV assignments 20 times. A later analysis grouped co-occurring TCRs with DBSCAN, adding TCRdist sequence similarity when clustering within HLA-allele-positive subsets. Repertoires with fewer than 30,000 or more than 120,000 public chains were left out of co-occurrence clustering, as were five repertoires with anomalous nucleotide sharing. TCRdb took this table from immuneACCESS and kept in-frame rearrangements with V and J called. Such tables lack part of the clones; where checked against another copy, unresolved V genes explain under half of the gap, and the rest is unexplained. Clone size and the V and J calls come from that table; the DNA yielded D and trimming. The sample table contains 150,000 to 180,000 clones; only one count was recorded for 80% of them. The leading ten clones occupy around 13% of the sample.

In total, just over 650 healthy bone marrow donors made up the cohort. All cohort members were sampled while nominally healthy, although unrecorded immune exposures were likely present. The donor tested CMV seropositive, placing the donor among the 250 to 350 seropositive members of the cohort. Every donor gave a peripheral blood sample, and the peripheral blood mononuclear cells from that sample were used for TCR beta sequencing. Genomic DNA was extracted from the blood cell samples with the Qiagen DNeasy Blood Extraction Kit. As regards this clone: No antigen is known for it. No base-level quality is on record; no much larger clone is a single base apart.

The receptor's source is a man younger than 40 in good health and CMV-seropositive. The sample was PBMCs.

The sequenced DNA is TGTGCCAGCGCCGACGCGGGGTACAATGAGCAGTTCTTC. Its translation reads: CASADAGYNEQFF. The chain is assembled from TRBV7-9 and TRBJ2-1; TRBD2 could be the D gene, as 6 bases match. Based on the germline V gene (reference sequence), the CDR1 and CDR2 sequences are SEHNR and FQNEAQ. The junction shows trimming of 8 bases on V and 4 bases on J, plus 12 bases between the germline ends. The CDR3 sequence holds 13 residues, the cysteine and phenylalanine included. Only the CDR3 portion is preserved as DNA: 39 bases, with reading frame beginning at the first base.